The text below deals with one TCR beta chain. No antigen is known for it. The record originates from a study of T cell responses to AZD1222 COVID-19 vaccine. Whole-study findings and limits: Across spike, vaccine-associated CD4 TCRs were found, dominant at 160-218 and 743-854. Clonal diversity was possibly underestimated, and the donors were mostly white British, with more females.

This CDR3 contains 14 residues. The germline V gene encodes CDR1 SEHNR and CDR2 FQNEAQ (reference sequence). Trimming shortened V by 6 bases and J by 1 base, and 12 bases separated the two germline ends. Assay used: immunoSEQ multiplex PCR; TCRdb lists only in-frame clones, some missing. This sample has 55,000 to 65,000 clones, with more than 75% found just once. Sequences were derived from peripheral blood, sampled 28 days after the second AZD1222 dose. The source of this sequence is an adult who received the AZD1222 COVID-19 vaccine. The chain couples TRBV7-9 to TRBJ1-1; D is unclear. CDR3 loop: CASRHTTENTEAFF. The CDR3 region has the DNA TGTGCCAGCAGACACACCACAGAGAACACTGAAGCTTTCTTT.